This record covers a single TCR beta chain. Its antigen remains undetermined. It has no much larger one-base neighbor in the sample; base qualities were not kept. The Qiagen DNeasy kit was used to extract genomic DNA from unsorted PBMCs and from the negatively selected CD4+ and CD8+ fractions. Using primers that anneal to V and J segments, immunoSEQ multiplex PCR amplified the TCR beta CDR3 regions. A synthetic immune receptor repertoire was used to minimize amplification bias, and any residual bias was removed computationally once sequencing was done. On the study's bioinformatics: Custom Python scripts were used to quantify repertoire diversity as the Shannon entropy index. Unsorted, CD4+ and CD8+ repertoires were analyzed separately, except in combined analyses where CD4+ and CD8+ sequences were merged in silico. Clonal expansion was defined as at least a 2-fold frequency increase after treatment relative to C1D1, with a pseudocount of 0.5 for undetected baseline clones. Singleton clones were defined as clones with 0 or 1 copy at C1D1, and non-singleton clones were defined as clones with 2 or more copies. Clones expanded in unsorted samples were assigned a CD4+, CD8+ or unknown annotation through matching of protein sequences in sorted samples from the same patient. Diversity changes from C1D1 to C4D1 were tested in paired samples using Wilcoxon tests. The source is immuneACCESS, and TCRdb retained only in-frame sequences with V and J called. Part of the clones is not carried over; for the studies checked, unresolved V genes explain less than half of this, and the remainder is unexplained. V, J and clone size were drawn from that table, and D and trimming were deduced from the DNA. The sample table shows more than 140,000 clones, and around 73% are seen once. Of the sample, 7.5% to 10% falls within the top ten clones.

The sample belongs to a study of PD-1 blockade in classical Hodgkin lymphoma (dated by TCRdb to about 2020). Looking at the study overall: Nivolumab dosing was 3 mg/kg intravenously every 2 weeks, continuing until either disease progression or unacceptable toxicity. The study used TCR beta sequencing and CyTOF to define a peripheral blood immune signature of response to PD-1 blockade in classical Hodgkin lymphoma.

Trimming takes 2 bases from V and 6 bases from J, and the germline ends sit 10 bases apart. The CDR3, cysteine through phenylalanine, is 13 amino acids long. Kept here is only the CDR3 DNA, which spans 39 bases and is read in frame from base 1. The germline V gene (reference sequence) specifies SEHNR as CDR1 and FQNEAQ as CDR2. Reading the label with the study, this specimen's time point is: cycle 2 day 1 (C2D1) of nivolumab. Every trial patient had relapsed following autologous stem cell transplantation, and prior brentuximab vedotin exposure was what differed among cohorts A, B and C. The trial cohort comprised around 60 patients with relapsed/refractory classical Hodgkin lymphoma whose best overall responses were complete response, partial response or progressive disease. Single-agent nivolumab was administered to trial patients in the multi-cohort phase II CheckMate 205 trial. An independent review committee assessed best overall response by applying the 2007 International Working Group response criteria. PBMCs from the trial were collected at three points: immediately before nivolumab initiation (C1D1), and during therapy at cycle 2 day 1 and cycle 4 day 1. Peripheral blood was collected in 8 mL Vacutainer Cell Preparation Tubes, from which PBMCs were isolated by centrifugation and then cryopreserved.

Broader findings and caveats from the paper: Lower diversity was seen in patients whose nivolumab began less than 1 year after ASCT, and these patients were left out of later analyses so that immune reconstitution would not confound the results. By C4D1, a significant rise was seen in CD4+ TCR diversity but not in CD8+ TCR diversity (p=0.0027 vs p=0.16), and the rise was most apparent among complete responders (p=0.02). The study was limited to a single clinical trial cohort, and causes of repertoire differences, possibly disease activity or prior therapy, remained undefined. Baseline TCR diversity was reported to be lower in newly diagnosed patients than in healthy donors and to be lower still in relapsed/refractory patients. Trial patients with a complete response had baseline diversity similar to that of newly diagnosed patients, while partial responders and progressors had significantly lower diversity.

The sample here was peripheral blood mononuclear cells (PBMCs), taken before the second cycle of nivolumab. This TCR was sampled from a human donor with classical Hodgkin lymphoma. The rearranged chain carries TRBV7-9 and TRBJ1-2; the D gene is perhaps TRBD1, on 6 matching bases. The CDR3 amino acid sequence is: CASSLSGADGYTF. The DNA reads TGTGCCAGCAGCTTATCGGGGGCAGATGGCTACACCTTC. Reference TRBV7-9 and TRBJ1-2 proteins supply the regions before and after the CDR3; the full variable domain is: DTGVSQNPRHKITKRGQNVTFRCDPISEHNRLYWYRQTLGQGPEFLTYFQNEAQLEKSRLLSDRFSAERPKGSFSTLEIQRTEQGDSAMYLCASSLSGADGYTFGSGTRLTVV.